One sample yielded the 14 T cell receptor beta chains listed below, sequenced in a study of blood T cell repertoires in COVID-19. TCRdb's copy holds only in-frame clones and misses some; the assay was immunoSEQ multiplex PCR. This sample carries 250,000 to 300,000 clones, about 80% of them seen once, and the ten largest clones take roughly 3.1%. Sample: PBMCs or T cells enriched from blood (not recorded which). Receptor source: a man in his fifties who had recovered from COVID-19.

The chain links TRBV28 to TRBJ1-2; 7 bases agree with TRBD1. The CDR3 is made up of 13 amino acids. The V segment lost 3 bases and the J segment 5 bases; nucleotides outside the gene matches: 3. Germline loops: CDR1 MDHEN, CDR2 SYDVKM. The CDR3 DNA follows: TGTGCCAGCAGTTTGGAGACAGGGTATGGCTACACCTTC. Translating gives CASSLETGYGYTF.

The chain employs TRBV12-3 or TRBV12-4 and TRBJ2-3; D call uncertain. V was cut by 5 bases and J by 9 bases, with 15 bases left in between. This CDR3 has 13 amino acids. The CDR3 region has the DNA TGTGCCAGCAGTCCCTACTCCCCCGAGACGCAGTATTTT. Its translation: CASSPYSPETQYF.

V is TRBV19 and J is TRBJ1-5, with 11 positions matching TRBD1. The CDR3 is 19 amino acids. Looked up from germline, CDR1 is LNHDA and CDR2 is SQIVND (reference sequence). Trimming at V came to 3 bases and at J to 2 bases, leaving 12 bases not matched to a gene. This chain's CDR3 is CASSISGTGGPFGNQPQHF. The CDR3 region has the DNA TGTGCCAGTAGTATCTCCGGGACAGGGGGACCCTTTGGCAATCAGCCCCAGCATTTT.

This clone was seen more than once but under ten times. The CDR3 is CASSLAPRTVDQETQYF. CDR3 coding DNA: TGTGCCAGCAGCTTGGCCCCCCGGACAGTTGATCAAGAGACCCAGTACTTC. The rearrangement joins TRBV5-4 to TRBJ2-5; perhaps TRBD1 as D (6 bases). The CDR3 is 17 amino acids. Trimming removed 0 bases at V and 2 bases at J, with 17 bases between. Germline V gene lookup returns CDR1 SGHNT and CDR2 YYREEE (reference sequence).

The chain couples TRBV7-9 to TRBJ1-4; weak D call: TRBD1 (5 bases). The germline V and J ends were trimmed by 5 bases and 14 bases, with 15 bases remaining between them. Germline CDR1 is SEHNR and CDR2 is FQNEAQ (reference sequence). The CDR3 is 12 residues long. Here the CDR3 DNA reads TGTGCCAGCAGCCCGTACGCGGGACTTCTGTTTTTT. It translates to CASSPYAGLLFF.

This chain links TRBV6-1 with TRBJ1-5; D possibly corresponds to TRBD1 (5 bases). V was cut by 2 bases and J by 1 base, with 12 bases left in between. From germline, CDR1 is MNHNS and CDR2 SASEGT. The CDR3 contains 16 residues. CDR3 amino acids: CASSEWGVRSNQPQHF. Here the CDR3 DNA reads TGTGCCAGCAGTGAATGGGGGGTGCGGAGCAATCAGCCCCAGCATTTT.

V and J are TRBV28 and TRBJ2-5; 13 bases match TRBD2. The CDR3 spans 18 residues. J gave up 5 bases and V 5 bases, and 14 bases lay outside the gene matches. The germline CDR1 and CDR2 sequences are MDHEN and SYDVKM. CDR3 sequence: CASSPGPGLAGDWETQYF. The CDR3, as DNA: TGTGCCAGCAGTCCCGGCCCCGGACTAGCGGGAGATTGGGAGACCCAGTACTTC.

This clone was seen only a few times. This chain joins TRBV10-3 and TRBJ2-1; 8 positions match TRBD1. The CDR3 length is 14 residues. J was trimmed by 7 bases and V by 10 bases; bases with no gene match: 12. From germline, CDR1 is ENHRY and CDR2 SYGVKD. CDR3 residues: CATTRDRSTNEQFF. DNA for the CDR3: TGTGCCACCACTCGGGACAGGTCTACTAATGAGCAGTTCTTC.

This chain joins TRBV29-1 and TRBJ2-7; D is ambiguous. The CDR3 runs to 13 residues. V lost 1 base to trimming and J lost 1 base, with 8 bases between them. Germline values: CDR1 SQVTM, CDR2 ANQGSEA. CDR3 sequence (DNA): TGCAGCGTTGAAGGCAGTCCGTCCTACGAGCAGTACTTC. Its protein product is CSVEGSPSYEQYF.

V gene TRBV6-6 combines with J gene TRBJ2-5; 12 nucleotides align to TRBD2. J lost 1 base, V lost 7 bases, and 7 bases had no gene match. The CDR3 covers 16 residues. Germline CDR1 is MNHNY and CDR2 is SVGAGI (reference sequence). This chain's CDR3 is CASKLAGGSFQETQYF. CDR3 coding DNA: TGTGCCAGCAAACTAGCGGGGGGTTCTTTCCAAGAGACCCAGTACTTC.

The chain joins TRBV10-3 to TRBJ2-3; 15 nucleotides match TRBD2. The germline V gene has CDR1 ENHRY and CDR2 SYGVKD. Unmatched junction bases numbered 12, after V lost 8 bases and J lost 0 bases. The CDR3 extends over 19 amino acids. The CDR3 DNA is TGTGCCATCGGAAGGACTAGCGGGGGGGTAGTCACGAGCACAGATACGCAGTATTTT. This translates into CAIGRTSGGVVTSTDTQYF.

The chain recombines TRBV28 with TRBJ2-1, with D tentatively TRBD2 (5 bases). This CDR3 spans 18 amino acids. V was clipped by 3 bases and J by 4 bases, with 22 bases between them. From germline, CDR1 is MDHEN and CDR2 SYDVKM. CDR3 in DNA: TGTGCCAGCAGTTTTCCACCGGGAACATTACCGAGATACAATGAGCAGTTCTTC. It specifies CASSFPPGTLPRYNEQFF.

The chain couples TRBV15 to TRBJ1-6; D is ambiguous. Trimming took 1 base from V and 11 from J, leaving 9 bases between them. This CDR3 region has 13 residues. In germline, CDR1 is LNHNV, CDR2 YYDKDF (reference sequence). Here the CDR3 reads CATSRGGDTPLHF. The CDR3 DNA follows: TGTGCCACCAGCAGAGGGGGAGACACACCCCTCCACTTT. Based on the CDR3 plus reference TRBV15 and TRBJ1-6, the full variable domain is DAMVIQNPRYQVTQFGKPVTLSCSQTLNHNVMYWYQQKSSQAPKLLFHYYDKDFNNEADTPDNFQSRRPNTSFCFLDIRSPGLGDTAMYLCATSRGGDTPLHFGNGTRLTVT.

CDR3: CATSRAGSLDEQFF. The CDR3 nucleotides read TGTGCCACCAGCAGAGCTGGTAGTCTCGATGAGCAGTTCTTC. The J gene is TRBJ2-1, the V gene TRBV15; D unclear. The CDR3 covers 14 residues. V was shortened by 1 base and J by 8 bases, with 12 bases between the two germline ends. The germline gives CDR1 LNHNV, CDR2 YYDKDF (reference sequence).